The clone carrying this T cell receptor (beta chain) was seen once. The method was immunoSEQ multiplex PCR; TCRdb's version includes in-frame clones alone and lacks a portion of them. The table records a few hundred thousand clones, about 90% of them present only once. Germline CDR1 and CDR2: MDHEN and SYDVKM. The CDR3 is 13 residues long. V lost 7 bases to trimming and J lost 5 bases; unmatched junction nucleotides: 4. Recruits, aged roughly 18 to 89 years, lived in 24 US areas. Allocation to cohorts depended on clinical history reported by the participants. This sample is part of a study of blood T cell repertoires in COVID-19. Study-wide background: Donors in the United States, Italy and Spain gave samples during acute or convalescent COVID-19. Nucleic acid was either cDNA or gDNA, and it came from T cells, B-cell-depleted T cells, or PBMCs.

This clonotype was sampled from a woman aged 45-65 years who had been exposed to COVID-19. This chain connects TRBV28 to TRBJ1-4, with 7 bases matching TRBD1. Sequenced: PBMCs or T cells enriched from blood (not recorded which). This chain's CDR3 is CASMSGGNEKLFF. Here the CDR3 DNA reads TGTGCCAGCATGTCAGGGGGAAATGAAAAACTGTTTTTT.